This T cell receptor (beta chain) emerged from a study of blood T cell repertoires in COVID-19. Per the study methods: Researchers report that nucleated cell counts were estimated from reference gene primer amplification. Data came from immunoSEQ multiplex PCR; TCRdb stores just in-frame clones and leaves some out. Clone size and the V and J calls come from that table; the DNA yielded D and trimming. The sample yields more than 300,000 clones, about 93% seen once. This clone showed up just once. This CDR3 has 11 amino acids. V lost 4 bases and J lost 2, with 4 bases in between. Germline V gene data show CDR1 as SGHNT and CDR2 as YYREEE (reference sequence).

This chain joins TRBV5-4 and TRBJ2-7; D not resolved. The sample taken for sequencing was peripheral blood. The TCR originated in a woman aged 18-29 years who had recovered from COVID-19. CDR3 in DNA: TGTGCCAGCAGCGGGCCCTACGAGCAGTACGTC. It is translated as CASSGPYEQYV.